What follows are 19 T cell receptor beta chains derived from one specimen sequenced in a study of response to subunit inactivated influenza vaccine. TCRdb itself ran the RT-PCR reads through MiXCR, one entry per CDR3 protein. The table has over 400,000 distinct CDR3 sequences, roughly 13% seen once. The source was PBMCs from blood, collected 40 to 50 days after vaccination. The receptors originated from a man aged 45-65 years who received an inactivated influenza vaccine.

The V and J genes are TRBV9 and TRBJ2-7, with TRBD2 matching over 7 bases. V trimming: 0 bases; J trimming: 8 bases; junction bases outside the gene matches: 2. The CDR3 extends over 12 amino acids. Germline CDR1 and CDR2: SGDLS and YYNGEE. CDR3 sequence: CASSVEAGQQYF. The CDR3, as DNA: TGTGCCAGCAGCGTAGAAGCGGGGCAGCAGTACTTC.

Ten or more counts support this clonotype. This chain links TRBV12-3 or TRBV12-4 with TRBJ2-2, with 7 positions matching TRBD1. The trim removed 5 bases at V and 0 bases at J, leaving 6 bases unmatched. The CDR3 runs to 16 residues. The CDR3 region is CASSTWTGANTGELFF. The DNA of the CDR3 is TGTGCCAGCAGTACGTGGACAGGAGCGAACACCGGGGAGCTGTTTTTT.

For this clonotype: This may be a read error: a much more frequent sequence differs by one nucleotide. The chain couples TRBV19 to TRBJ1-1; tentative D call: TRBD1 (6 bases). The germline gives CDR1 LNHDA, CDR2 SQIVND (reference sequence). Trimming took off 5 bases at V and 4 bases at J, with 14 bases between the two ends. The CDR3 length is 14 residues. The CDR3 protein is CASSVGQPSTEAFF. The CDR3 bases are TGTGCCAGTAGTGTCGGACAGCCGAGCACTGAAGCTTTCTTT.

This chain uses TRBV19 with TRBJ2-3; 8 bases line up with TRBD2. J gave up 2 bases and V 6 bases, and 10 bases lay outside the gene matches. Germline V gives CDR1 LNHDA, CDR2 SQIVND (reference sequence). The CDR3 covers 16 residues. The CDR3 nucleotides are TGTGCCAGTAGCGACCTACTAGCGGACCACACAGATACGCAGTATTTT. Amino acids: CASSDLLADHTDTQYF.

The CDR3, as DNA: TGTGCCAGCAGCTTCCAGTACACCGGGGAGCTGTTTTTT. Translation gives CASSFQYTGELFF. This rearrangement joins TRBV11-2 to TRBJ2-2; D is ambiguous. CDR3 length: 13 residues. V was shortened by 3 bases and J by 3 bases, with 5 bases between the two germline ends. The germline V gene has CDR1 SGHAT and CDR2 FQNNGV.

This clonotype was observed a handful of times. The J gene is TRBJ2-1, the V gene TRBV4-3; 13 nucleotides align to TRBD2. Germline CDR1 LGHNA, CDR2 YSLEER. CDR3 length equals 15 residues. J was trimmed by 7 bases and V by 5 bases; bases with no gene match: 5. CDR3 nucleotide sequence: TGCGCCAGCAGCGTGACTAGCGGGGGGCCGAATGAGCAGTTCTTC. It translates to CASSVTSGGPNEQFF.

In this sample, this clonotype turned up many times. The CDR3 nucleotides read TGTGCCAGCAAGGGGACGGAAAATTATGGCTACACCTTC. Amino acid sequence: CASKGTENYGYTF. The chain employs TRBV6-6 and TRBJ1-2, with D perhaps TRBD1 (5 bases). V lost 7 bases, J lost 5 bases, and 14 bases lay in between. Looked up from germline, CDR1 is MNHNY and CDR2 is SVGAGI (reference sequence). The CDR3 runs 13 residues.

This clonotype was observed a few times. V is TRBV6-2 or TRBV6-3 and J is TRBJ2-1; the D gene is possibly TRBD2 (5 bases). CDR3 length: 16 residues. Between the trimmed V and J ends, which lost 0 bases and 2 bases, there was a span of 11 bases. Per the germline V gene, CDR1 is MNHEY and CDR2 is SVGEGT. DNA for the CDR3: TGTGCCAGCAGTTACTCCCAGCGGCCAGCCTACAATGAGCAGTTCTTC. It specifies CASSYSQRPAYNEQFF.

This clonotype was recorded a few times. The chain combines TRBV7-2 with TRBJ2-2; D is possibly TRBD2 (6 bases). The CDR3 is 15 residues long. The germline gives CDR1 SGHTA, CDR2 FQGNSA. V gave up 3 bases and J gave up 0 bases, with 8 bases separating them. The chain's CDR3 is CASSFGGTNTGELFF. CDR3 nucleotides: TGTGCCAGCAGCTTTGGCGGGACGAACACCGGGGAGCTGTTTTTT.

The rearrangement joins TRBV24-1 to TRBJ1-2, with a possible D match to TRBD1 (6 bases). The CDR3 totals 16 residues. Germline CDR1 KGHDR, CDR2 SFDVKD. Trimming removed 4 bases from V and 4 bases from J, with 18 bases in between. DNA of the CDR3: TGTGCCACCAGTGACTCCCGACAGGCACCCACCTATGGCTACACCTTC. Its protein product is CATSDSRQAPTYGYTF.

This clonotype was found many times. The chain combines TRBV7-2 with TRBJ2-1; 7 nucleotides align to TRBD2. The CDR3 runs to 15 residues. Germline CDR1 reads SGHTA; CDR2 reads FQGNSA. The V segment lost 5 bases and the J segment 3 bases; nucleotides outside the gene matches: 7. CDR3 sequence: CASSPSGVRYNEQFF. The CDR3 DNA follows: TGTGCCAGCAGCCCGAGCGGGGTCCGCTACAATGAGCAGTTCTTC.

In this sample, this clonotype turned up many times. This chain joins TRBV5-1 and TRBJ2-5; D is unresolved. Per germline, CDR1 SGHRS and CDR2 YFSETQ. V shed 4 bases and J shed 3 bases, with 13 bases lying between them. The CDR3 extends over 14 amino acids. CDR3: CASSPTYAEETQYF. The CDR3 DNA follows: TGCGCCAGCAGCCCAACATATGCCGAAGAGACCCAGTACTTC.

There are a few counts of this clonotype. The chain uses TRBV29-1 and TRBJ2-1, with 10 bases matching TRBD1. This CDR3 is built from 16 residues. CDR1 SQVTM and CDR2 ANQGSEA come from the germline V gene. V shed 4 bases, J shed 8 bases, and the junction held 14 bases outside the gene matches. In DNA form, the CDR3 reads TGCAGCGTTGCCTCTCTGCCGGGACAGGGGACGTATGAGCAGTTCTTC. This codes for CSVASLPGQGTYEQFF.

This clonotype has more than one count but fewer than ten. The chain recombines TRBV6-2 or TRBV6-3 with TRBJ2-7, with 8 bases that match TRBD2. This CDR3 is built from 16 residues. Germline assignment: CDR1 MNHEY and CDR2 SVGEGT. V gave up 4 bases and J gave up 0 bases; unmatched junction bases: 8. CDR3: CASSSKAGASSYEQYF. Written as DNA, the CDR3 is TGTGCCAGCAGTTCCAAAGCGGGGGCGAGCTCCTACGAGCAGTACTTC.

The chain uses TRBV27 and TRBJ2-7, with TRBD1 identical over 7 bases. Germline V lookup: CDR1 MNHEY, CDR2 SMNVEV (reference sequence). This CDR3 has 14 residues. Trimming cost V 5 bases and J 7 bases; bases outside gene matches: 11. CDR3 in DNA: TGTGCCAGCAGTCCGATCGGGGACAGAACAGAGCAGTACTTC. Its protein is CASSPIGDRTEQYF.

V gene TRBV3-1 combines with J gene TRBJ1-2; 9 bases match TRBD1. J lost 5 bases, V lost 0 bases, and 1 base had no gene match. The V gene's germline CDR1 is LGHDT and CDR2 YNNKEL (reference sequence). CDR3 length: 14 residues. CDR3 bases: TGTGCCAGCAGCCAAGAGGACAGGGGTTATGGCTACACCTTC. Protein product: CASSQEDRGYGYTF.

The table lists this clonotype with many counts. This chain joins TRBV7-2 and TRBJ2-4; 7 bases are shared with TRBD2. V lost 1 base to trimming and J lost 8 bases; unmatched junction nucleotides: 5. The CDR3 runs 14 residues. Looked up from germline, CDR1 is SGHTA and CDR2 is FQGNSA. The CDR3 reads CASSLGGGRYIQYF. In DNA, the CDR3 is TGTGCCAGCAGCTTAGGCGGGGGAAGGTACATTCAGTACTTC.

Only a few counts were recorded for this clonotype. The V call is TRBV12-3 or TRBV12-4, the J call TRBJ2-2; D is uncertain. This CDR3 is built from 14 residues. Trimming pared 4 bases from V and 7 bases from J, leaving 13 bases between. CDR3 in DNA: TGTGCCAGCAGTTACAAGGGTTTAGGCGGGGAGCTGTTTTTT. Translated, it gives CASSYKGLGGELFF.

The chain recombines TRBV18 with TRBJ2-1; the D is unclear. V was shortened by 1 base and J by 5 bases, with 12 bases between the two germline ends. Germline V gene data show CDR1 as KGHSH and CDR2 as LQKENI. This CDR3 spans 15 amino acids. CDR3 amino acids: CASSPQLAADNEQFF. The CDR3 DNA is TGTGCCAGCTCACCACAGTTGGCGGCAGACAATGAGCAGTTCTTC.